Described below is a single TCR beta chain sequence and its context. Its target is unknown. The data are from a study of cytomegalovirus exposure and HLA in healthy donors. Study-level points and caveats: In an earlier analysis, productive rearrangement rates for most beta V segments clustered near 87% or 30%. In most subjects, TCR beta sequences reportedly gave accurate predictions of HLA-A and HLA-B alleles. A later analysis found that most CMV-associated TCR beta chains appeared HLA-restricted.

Germline V gene data show CDR1 as SGHAT and CDR2 as FQNNGV. The CDR3 length is 13 residues. Trimming stripped 5 bases from V and 9 bases from J, with 14 bases between. A multiplex PCR was run with 60 Vbeta primers and 13 Jbeta primers. Here immunoSEQ multiplex PCR was the method, and the copy in TCRdb shows in-frame clones only, minus some. The profile shows around 150,000 clones, over 75% of them singletons. Each donor was healthy, and each was a bone marrow donor. The source of this sequence is a man aged 30 to 45 in good health and CMV-seronegative. Material for sequencing was PBMCs. The chain is built from TRBV11-2 and TRBJ1-5; D possibly corresponds to TRBD1 (6 bases). CDR3 loop: CASSIDRSSPQHF. CDR3 in DNA: TGTGCCAGCAGCATTGACAGGTCTTCGCCCCAGCATTTT.